This T cell receptor beta chain was sequenced in a study of cytomegalovirus exposure and HLA in healthy donors. Trimming took 5 bases from V and 6 from J, leaving 25 bases between them. Germline V gene data show CDR1 as SGHTA and CDR2 as FQGTGA. The CDR3 sequence is 17 residues long. The PCR made use of 60 Vbeta and 13 Jbeta primers. This table comes from immunoSEQ multiplex PCR, and its TCRdb copy is limited to in-frame clones, with some not included. The table shows around 140,000 clones, with around three quarters occurring only once. This clone was counted only a few times. Input material: PBMCs. This chain connects TRBV7-3 to TRBJ1-1, with a tentative D call TRBD1 (5 bases). The source is a male donor in good health and CMV-seropositive. The CDR3 nucleotides are TGTGCCAGCAGCCTCCCGTATAGATCGGGGACTCTCTCTGAAGCTTTCTTT. This translates into CASSLPYRSGTLSEAFF.